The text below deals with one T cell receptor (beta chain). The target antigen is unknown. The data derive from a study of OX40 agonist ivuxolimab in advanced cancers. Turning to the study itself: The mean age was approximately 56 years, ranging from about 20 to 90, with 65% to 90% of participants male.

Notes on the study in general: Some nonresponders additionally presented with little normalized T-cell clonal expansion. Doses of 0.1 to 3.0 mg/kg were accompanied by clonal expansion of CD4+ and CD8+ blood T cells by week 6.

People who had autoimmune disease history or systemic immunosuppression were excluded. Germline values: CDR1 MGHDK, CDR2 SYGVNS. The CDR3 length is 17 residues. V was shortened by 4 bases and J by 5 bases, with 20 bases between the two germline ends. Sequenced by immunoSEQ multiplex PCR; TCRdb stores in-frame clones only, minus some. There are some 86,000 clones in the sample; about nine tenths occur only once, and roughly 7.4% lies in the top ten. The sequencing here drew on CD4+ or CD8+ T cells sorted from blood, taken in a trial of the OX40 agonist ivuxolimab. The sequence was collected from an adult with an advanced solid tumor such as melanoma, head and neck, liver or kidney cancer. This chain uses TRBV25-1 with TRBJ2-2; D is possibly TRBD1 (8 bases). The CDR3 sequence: CASSAHRGGAGTGELFF. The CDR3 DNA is TGTGCCAGCAGTGCTCACAGGGGGGGGGCCGGAACCGGGGAGCTGTTTTTT.